A selection of T cell receptor beta chains follows, all from one sample in a study of CD8+ T cells in alopecia areata. Data came from immunoSEQ multiplex PCR; TCRdb stores just in-frame clones and leaves some out. The table records about 99,000 clones, 45% to 60% of them present only once. Sequencing was carried out using CD4+ T cells sorted from blood. Every receptor here comes from a human donor in good health. Each CDR3 is given with its conserved first and last residue. D genes are given only for firm matches. A row's size may be missing; if present it is once, few, many or a size class.

V gene	J gene	D gene	clone size	CDR3 protein	CDR3 DNA
TRBV4-2	TRBJ1-6	NA	NA	CASSQEGGTTNSPLHF	TGTGCCAGCAGCCAAGAAGGGGGGACAACTAACTCACCCCTCCACTTT
TRBV9	TRBJ2-2	NA	NA	CASSGARTGELFF	TGTGCCAGCAGCGGCGCCCGCACCGGGGAGCTGTTTTTT
TRBV7-2	TRBJ1-1	NA	medium-sized	CASSLDGGEAFF	TGTGCCAGCAGCTTAGATGGGGGAGAAGCTTTCTTT
TRBV7-3	TRBJ1-1	NA	few	CASSAQRVAEAFF	TGTGCCAGCAGCGCCCAACGGGTCGCTGAAGCTTTCTTT
TRBV6-6	TRBJ1-6	NA	NA	CASRAWDSPLHF	TGTGCCAGCAGGGCTTGGGATTCACCCCTCCACTTT
TRBV2	TRBJ1-1	NA	NA	CASSGRGNTEAFF	TGTGCCAGCAGTGGACGGGGGAACACTGAAGCTTTCTTT
TRBV10-2	TRBJ1-6	NA	NA	CASGRLNSPLHF	TGCGCGTCTGGGCGGCTTAATTCACCCCTCCACTTT
TRBV5-6	TRBJ2-3	TRBD1	NA	CASRNTGTGGTDTQYF	TGTGCCAGCAGAAACACCGGGACAGGGGGTACAGATACGCAGTATTTT
TRBV4-1	TRBJ2-1	TRBD2	NA	CASSQVLAGGYNEQFF	TGCGCCAGCAGCCAGGTACTAGCGGGGGGGTACAATGAGCAGTTCTTC
TRBV18	TRBJ1-4	NA	NA	CASSPPAARVGEKLFF	TGTGCCAGCTCACCACCGGCCGCCAGGGTGGGCGAAAAACTGTTTTTT
TRBV18	TRBJ1-1	TRBD1	NA	CASSPSPGTGTAEAFF	TGTGCCAGCTCACCCAGTCCCGGGACAGGGACCGCTGAAGCTTTCTTT
TRBV11-2	TRBJ2-5	TRBD2	NA	CASNRAGGGETQYF	TGTGCCAGCAATCGAGCGGGGGGTGGGGAGACCCAGTACTTC
TRBV30	TRBJ1-1	NA	NA	CAWSRDRGAEAFF	TGTGCCTGGAGTAGGGATCGGGGGGCTGAAGCTTTCTTT
TRBV29-1	TRBJ1-5	NA	NA	CSAGPGGEKPQHF	TGCAGCGCAGGGCCTGGGGGCGAAAAGCCCCAGCATTTT
TRBV14	TRBJ2-3	NA	NA	CASSRYLGRIDTQYF	TGTGCCAGCAGCCGGTATCTGGGGCGCATAGATACGCAGTATTTT
TRBV23-1	TRBJ1-5	NA	NA	CASSQSKTEPPDQPQHF	TGCGCCAGCAGTCAATCAAAGACTGAGCCACCTGATCAGCCCCAGCATTTT
TRBV5-4	TRBJ2-5	TRBD2	NA	CASSLGAGESQETQYF	TGTGCCAGCAGCTTGGGGGCGGGGGAGTCCCAAGAGACCCAGTACTTC
TRBV6-5	TRBJ2-2	NA	NA	CASSRAGELFF	TGTGCGTCGTCCCGGGCCGGGGAGCTGTTTTTT
TRBV28	TRBJ2-4	TRBD1	NA	CASSFGGTGVRNIQYF	TGTGCCAGCAGTTTCGGCGGGACAGGGGTGAGGAACATTCAGTACTTC
TRBV29-1	TRBJ2-2	TRBD1	NA	CSVRQGAITGELFF	TGCAGCGTTCGGCAGGGGGCGATCACCGGGGAGCTGTTTTTT
TRBV10-3	TRBJ1-1	NA	NA	CAIRARDTTEAFF	TGTGCCATCAGGGCCCGGGATACCACTGAAGCTTTCTTT
TRBV4-2	TRBJ1-2	NA	NA	CASSQDRGTTYGYTF	TGTGCCAGCAGCCAAGATCGAGGGACTACCTATGGCTACACCTTC
TRBV5-4	TRBJ2-7	TRBD1	NA	CASSLAGGSREQYF	TGTGCCAGCAGCTTGGCAGGGGGCTCGCGAGAGCAGTACTTC
TRBV4-2	TRBJ1-6	NA	NA	CASSLTGANSPLHF	TGTGCCAGCAGCCTGACAGGCGCGAATTCACCCCTCCACTTT
TRBV19	TRBJ2-1	NA	NA	CASSALPSNEQFF	TGTGCCAGTAGTGCATTGCCCTCCAATGAGCAGTTCTTC
TRBV15	TRBJ1-6	TRBD1	few	CATSRSTGGDSPLHF	TGTGCCACCAGCAGGTCCACAGGGGGGGATTCACCCCTCCACTTT
TRBV11-2	TRBJ2-3	NA	many	CASSPGFTDTQYF	TGTGCCAGCAGCCCGGGATTCACAGATACGCAGTATTTT
TRBV28	TRBJ2-7	NA	NA	CASNGQPPYEQYF	TGTGCCAGCAATGGACAGCCTCCCTACGAGCAGTACTTC
TRBV6-1	TRBJ2-2	TRBD2	NA	CASSAGTSNTGELFF	TGTGCCAGCAGCGCCGGGACTAGCAACACCGGGGAGCTGTTTTTT
TRBV30	TRBJ2-1	NA	NA	CAWSVQWGINNEQFF	TGTGCCTGGAGTGTTCAATGGGGGATCAACAATGAGCAGTTCTTC
TRBV27	TRBJ2-7	NA	many	CASSTRDTHSYEQYF	TGTGCCAGCAGTACCCGGGACACCCACTCCTACGAGCAGTACTTC
TRBV9	TRBJ1-2	NA	NA	CASSPTRGFYGYTF	TGTGCCAGCAGCCCAACTCGAGGATTCTATGGCTACACCTTC
TRBV7-2	TRBJ1-2	NA	NA	CASSSTRGYTF	TGTGCCAGCAGCTCGACTCGTGGCTACACCTTC
TRBV2	TRBJ1-6	NA	few	CASSDRSGNSPLHF	TGTGCCAGCAGTGACAGGTCAGGGAATTCACCCCTCCACTTT
TRBV30	TRBJ1-2	NA	NA	CAWSVHRDGYTF	TGTGCCTGGAGTGTTCACAGGGATGGCTACACCTTC
TRBV4-3	TRBJ1-1	NA	NA	CASSQHRASTIAEAFF	TGCGCCAGCAGCCAACACCGGGCTTCTACGATCGCTGAAGCTTTCTTT
TRBV7-9	TRBJ1-6	NA	once	CASSSGTGGNYSPLHF	TGTGCCAGCAGCTCGGGTACGGGGGGGAATTATTCACCCCTCCACTTT
TRBV27	TRBJ2-5	NA	NA	CASTPRGRETQYF	TGTGCCAGCACCCCCCGGGGTAGAGAGACCCAGTACTTC
TRBV27	TRBJ2-5	NA	NA	CASSSTSRRETQYF	TGTGCCAGCAGTTCCACCTCTCGTCGGGAGACCCAGTACTTC
TRBV5-4	TRBJ2-2	NA	NA	CASSVGVNTGELFF	TGTGCCAGCAGCGTTGGGGTAAACACCGGGGAGCTGTTTTTT
TRBV25-1	TRBJ1-1	NA	NA	CASRRGGTTNTEAFF	TGTGCCAGCAGGAGGGGCGGGACAACGAACACTGAAGCTTTCTTT
TRBV5-1	TRBJ2-1	NA	NA	CASSQTTGSYNEQFF	TGCGCCAGCAGCCAAACGACAGGTTCCTACAATGAGCAGTTCTTC
TRBV2	TRBJ1-4	NA	NA	CASKIPATNEKLFF	TGTGCCAGCAAAATCCCTGCAACTAATGAAAAACTGTTTTTT
TRBV28	TRBJ1-4	NA	NA	CASRSGNEKLFF	TGTGCCAGCAGGTCGGGTAATGAAAAACTGTTTTTT
TRBV2	TRBJ2-1	NA	NA	CASRVAREQFF	TGTGCCAGCAGGGTAGCCAGGGAGCAGTTCTTC
TRBV5-6	TRBJ2-7	NA	NA	CASSLVTNYEQYF	TGTGCCAGCAGCTTGGTGACTAACTACGAGCAGTACTTC
TRBV6-1	TRBJ1-1	TRBD1	few	CASTETGQGGTEAFF	TGTGCCAGCACCGAGACTGGACAGGGGGGCACTGAAGCTTTCTTT